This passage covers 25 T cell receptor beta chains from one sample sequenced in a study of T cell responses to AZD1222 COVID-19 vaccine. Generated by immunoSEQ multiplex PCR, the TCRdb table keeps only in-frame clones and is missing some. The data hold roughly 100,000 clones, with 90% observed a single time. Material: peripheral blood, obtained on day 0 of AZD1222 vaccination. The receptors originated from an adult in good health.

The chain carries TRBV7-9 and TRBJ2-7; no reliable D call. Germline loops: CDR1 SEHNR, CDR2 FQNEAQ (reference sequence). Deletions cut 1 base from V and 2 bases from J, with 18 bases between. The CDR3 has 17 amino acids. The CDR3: CASSLGRASTDPYEQYF. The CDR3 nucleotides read TGTGCCAGCAGCTTAGGTAGGGCATCAACTGACCCCTACGAGCAGTACTTC.

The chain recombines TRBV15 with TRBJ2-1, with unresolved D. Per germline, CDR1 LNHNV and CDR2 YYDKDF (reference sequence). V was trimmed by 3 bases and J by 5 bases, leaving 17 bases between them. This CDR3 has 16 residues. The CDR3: CATSSYSLGWDNEQFF. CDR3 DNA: TGTGCCACCAGCAGTTACTCCCTAGGTTGGGACAATGAGCAGTTCTTC.

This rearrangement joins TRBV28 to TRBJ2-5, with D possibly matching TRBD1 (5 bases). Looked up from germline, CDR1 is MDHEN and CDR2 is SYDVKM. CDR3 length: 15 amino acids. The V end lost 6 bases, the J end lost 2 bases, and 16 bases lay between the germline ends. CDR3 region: CASSDPSAGQETQYF. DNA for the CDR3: TGTGCCAGCAGCGATCCCTCGGCAGGGCAAGAGACCCAGTACTTC.

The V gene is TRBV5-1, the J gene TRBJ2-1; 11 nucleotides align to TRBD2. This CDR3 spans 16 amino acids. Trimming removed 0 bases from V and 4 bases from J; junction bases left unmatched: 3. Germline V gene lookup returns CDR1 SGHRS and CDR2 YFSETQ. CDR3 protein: CASSLEGLAAYNEQFF. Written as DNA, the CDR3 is TGCGCCAGCAGCTTGGAGGGACTAGCGGCATACAATGAGCAGTTCTTC.

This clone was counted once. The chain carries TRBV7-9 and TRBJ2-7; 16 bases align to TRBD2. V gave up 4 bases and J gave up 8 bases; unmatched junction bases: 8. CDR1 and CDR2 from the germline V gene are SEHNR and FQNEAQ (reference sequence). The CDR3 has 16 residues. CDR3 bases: TGTGCCAGCAGCTACTCCGGGACTAGCGGGAGGGTCCAGCAGTACTTC. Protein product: CASSYSGTSGRVQQYF. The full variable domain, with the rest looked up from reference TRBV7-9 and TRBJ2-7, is DTGVSQNPRHKITKRGQNVTFRCDPISEHNRLYWYRQTLGQGPEFLTYFQNEAQLEKSRLLSDRFSAERPKGSFSTLEIQRTEQGDSAMYLCASSYSGTSGRVQQYFGPGTRLTVT.

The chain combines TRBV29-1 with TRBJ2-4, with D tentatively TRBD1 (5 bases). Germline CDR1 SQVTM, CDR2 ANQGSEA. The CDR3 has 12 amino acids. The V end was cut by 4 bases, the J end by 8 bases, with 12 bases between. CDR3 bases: TGCAGCGTTGGGCAGGCCAGGGACATTCAGTACTTC. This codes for CSVGQARDIQYF.

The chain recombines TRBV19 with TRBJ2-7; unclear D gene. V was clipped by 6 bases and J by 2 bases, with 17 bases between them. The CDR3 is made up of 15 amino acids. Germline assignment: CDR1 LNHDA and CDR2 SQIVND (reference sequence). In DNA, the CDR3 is TGTGCCAGTAGCTCCGGGCCTCGATCCACCTACGAGCAGTACTTC. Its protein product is CASSSGPRSTYEQYF.

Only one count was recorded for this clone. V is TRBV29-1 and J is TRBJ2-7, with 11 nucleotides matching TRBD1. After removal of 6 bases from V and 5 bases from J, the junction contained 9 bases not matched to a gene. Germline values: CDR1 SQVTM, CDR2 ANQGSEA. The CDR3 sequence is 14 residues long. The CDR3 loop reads CSVGQGARRDEQYF. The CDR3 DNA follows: TGCAGCGTCGGACAGGGGGCCAGAAGGGACGAGCAGTACTTC.

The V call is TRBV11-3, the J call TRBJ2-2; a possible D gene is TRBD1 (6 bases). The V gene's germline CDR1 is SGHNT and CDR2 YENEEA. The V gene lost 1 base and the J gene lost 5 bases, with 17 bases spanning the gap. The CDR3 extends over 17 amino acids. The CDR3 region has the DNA TGTGCCAGCAGCTTAGTCACAGGGATGGGGCGAACCGGGGAGCTGTTTTTT. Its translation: CASSLVTGMGRTGELFF. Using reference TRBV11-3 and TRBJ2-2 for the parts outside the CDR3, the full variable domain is EAGVVQSPRYKIIEKKQPVAFWCNPISGHNTLYWYLQNLGQGPELLIRYENEEAVDDSQLPKDRFSAERLKGVDSTLKIQPAELGDSAVYLCASSLVTGMGRTGELFFGEGSRLTVL.

The CDR3 reads CASSYSWREDYEQYF. The CDR3, as DNA: TGTGCCAGCAGTTACTCTTGGCGGGAGGATTACGAGCAGTACTTC. This chain links TRBV6-2 or TRBV6-3 with TRBJ2-7, with 8 positions matching TRBD2. The V and J ends lost 0 bases and 4 bases, in that order; junction bases with no gene match: 5. Germline loops: CDR1 MNHEY, CDR2 SVGEGT. There are 15 residues in the CDR3.

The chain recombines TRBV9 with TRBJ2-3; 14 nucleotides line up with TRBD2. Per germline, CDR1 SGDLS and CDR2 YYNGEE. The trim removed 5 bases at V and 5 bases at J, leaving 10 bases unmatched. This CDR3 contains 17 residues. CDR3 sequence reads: CASRAPGTSGSGDTQYF. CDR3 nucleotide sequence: TGTGCCAGCAGGGCCCCCGGGACTAGCGGGAGCGGAGATACGCAGTATTTT.

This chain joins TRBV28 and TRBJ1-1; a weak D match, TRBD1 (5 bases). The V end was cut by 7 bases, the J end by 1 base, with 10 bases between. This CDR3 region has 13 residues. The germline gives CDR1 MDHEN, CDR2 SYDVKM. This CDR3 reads CASITGQNTEAFF. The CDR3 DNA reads TGTGCCAGCATTACAGGACAGAACACTGAAGCTTTCTTT.

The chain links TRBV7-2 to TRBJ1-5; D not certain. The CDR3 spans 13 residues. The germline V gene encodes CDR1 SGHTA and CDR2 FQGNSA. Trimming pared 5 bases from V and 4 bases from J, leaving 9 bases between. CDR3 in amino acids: CASSPDGNQPQHF. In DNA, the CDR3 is TGTGCCAGCAGCCCGGATGGGAATCAGCCCCAGCATTTT.

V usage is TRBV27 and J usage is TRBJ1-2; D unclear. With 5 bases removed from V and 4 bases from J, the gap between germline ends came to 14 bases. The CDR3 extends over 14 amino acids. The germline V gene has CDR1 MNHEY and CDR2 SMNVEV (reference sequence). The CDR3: CASSSAGRSYGYTF. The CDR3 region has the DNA TGTGCCAGCAGTAGCGCGGGTCGTAGCTATGGCTACACCTTC.

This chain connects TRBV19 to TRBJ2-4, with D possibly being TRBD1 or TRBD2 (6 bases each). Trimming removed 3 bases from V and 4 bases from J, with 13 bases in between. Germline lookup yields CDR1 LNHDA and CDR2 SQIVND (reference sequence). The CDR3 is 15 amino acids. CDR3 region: CASSIRGLGKNIQYF. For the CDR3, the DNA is TGTGCCAGTAGTATCCGGGGGCTTGGGAAAAACATTCAGTACTTC.

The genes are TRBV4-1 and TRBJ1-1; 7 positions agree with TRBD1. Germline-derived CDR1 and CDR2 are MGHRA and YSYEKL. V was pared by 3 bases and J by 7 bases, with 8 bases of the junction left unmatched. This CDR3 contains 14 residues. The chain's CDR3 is CASSHLTGTNEAFF. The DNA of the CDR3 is TGCGCCAGCAGCCATCTGACAGGGACCAATGAAGCTTTCTTT.

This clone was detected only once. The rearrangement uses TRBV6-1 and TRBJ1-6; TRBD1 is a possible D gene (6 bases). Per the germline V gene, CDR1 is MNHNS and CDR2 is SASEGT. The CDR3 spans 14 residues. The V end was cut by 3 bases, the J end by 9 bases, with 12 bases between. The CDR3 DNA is TGTGCCAGCAGTGATAGGGGGGACCGTTCACCCCTCCACTTT. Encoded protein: CASSDRGDRSPLHF.

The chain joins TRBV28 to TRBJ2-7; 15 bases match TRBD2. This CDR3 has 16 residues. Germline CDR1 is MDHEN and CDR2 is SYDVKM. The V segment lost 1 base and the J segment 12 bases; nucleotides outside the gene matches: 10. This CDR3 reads CASSLSSGTSGRMPYF. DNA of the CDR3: TGTGCCAGCAGTTTATCATCCGGGACTAGCGGGAGGATGCCGTACTTC.

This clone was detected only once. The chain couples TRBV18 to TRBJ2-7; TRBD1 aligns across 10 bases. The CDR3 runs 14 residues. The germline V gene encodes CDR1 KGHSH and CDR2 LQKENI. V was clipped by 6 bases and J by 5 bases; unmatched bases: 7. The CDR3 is CASSPGTGANEQYF. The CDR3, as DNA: TGTGCCAGCTCGCCCGGGACAGGGGCAAACGAGCAGTACTTC.

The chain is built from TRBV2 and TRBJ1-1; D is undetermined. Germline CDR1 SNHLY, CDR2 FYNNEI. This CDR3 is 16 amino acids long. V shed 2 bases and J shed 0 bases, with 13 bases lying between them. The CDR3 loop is CASSERRRPMNTEAFF. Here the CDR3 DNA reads TGTGCCAGCAGTGAAAGGCGACGGCCTATGAACACTGAAGCTTTCTTT.

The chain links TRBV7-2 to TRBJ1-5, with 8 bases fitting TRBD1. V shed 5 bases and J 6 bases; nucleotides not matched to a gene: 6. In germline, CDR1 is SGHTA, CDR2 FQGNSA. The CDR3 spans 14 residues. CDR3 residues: CASSTDRVGQPQHF. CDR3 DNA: TGTGCCAGCAGCACGGACAGGGTGGGTCAGCCCCAGCATTTT.

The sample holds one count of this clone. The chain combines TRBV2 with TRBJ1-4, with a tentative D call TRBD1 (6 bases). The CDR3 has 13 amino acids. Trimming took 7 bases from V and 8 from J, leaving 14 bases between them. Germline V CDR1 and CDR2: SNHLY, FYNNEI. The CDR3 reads CASNYGQSEKLFF. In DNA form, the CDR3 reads TGTGCCAGCAATTACGGACAGTCCGAAAAACTGTTTTTT.

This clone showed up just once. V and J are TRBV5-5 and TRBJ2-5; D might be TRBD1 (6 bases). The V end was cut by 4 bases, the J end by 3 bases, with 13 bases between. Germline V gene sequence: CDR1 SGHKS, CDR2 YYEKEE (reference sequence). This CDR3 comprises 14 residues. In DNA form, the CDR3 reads TGTGCCAGCAGCACTTTACAGGGAAAAGAGACCCAGTACTTC. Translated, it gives CASSTLQGKETQYF.

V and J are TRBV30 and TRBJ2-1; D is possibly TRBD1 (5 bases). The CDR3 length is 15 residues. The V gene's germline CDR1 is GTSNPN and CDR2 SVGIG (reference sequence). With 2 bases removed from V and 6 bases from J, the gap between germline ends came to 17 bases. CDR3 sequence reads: CAWSKGQGPGNEQFF. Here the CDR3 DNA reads TGTGCCTGGAGTAAGGGGCAGGGTCCTGGCAATGAGCAGTTCTTC.

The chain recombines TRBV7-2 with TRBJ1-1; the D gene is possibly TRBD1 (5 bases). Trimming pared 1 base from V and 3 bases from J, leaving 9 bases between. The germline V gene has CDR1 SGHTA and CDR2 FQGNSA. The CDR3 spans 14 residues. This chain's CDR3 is CASSLVGGDTEAFF. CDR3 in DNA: TGTGCCAGCAGCTTAGTGGGGGGAGACACTGAAGCTTTCTTT. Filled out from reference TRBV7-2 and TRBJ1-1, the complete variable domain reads GAGVSQSPSNKVTEKGKDVELRCDPISGHTALYWYRQSLGQGLEFLIYFQGNSAPDKSGLPSDRFSAERTGGSVSTLTIQRTQQEDSAVYLCASSLVGGDTEAFFGQGTRLTVV.